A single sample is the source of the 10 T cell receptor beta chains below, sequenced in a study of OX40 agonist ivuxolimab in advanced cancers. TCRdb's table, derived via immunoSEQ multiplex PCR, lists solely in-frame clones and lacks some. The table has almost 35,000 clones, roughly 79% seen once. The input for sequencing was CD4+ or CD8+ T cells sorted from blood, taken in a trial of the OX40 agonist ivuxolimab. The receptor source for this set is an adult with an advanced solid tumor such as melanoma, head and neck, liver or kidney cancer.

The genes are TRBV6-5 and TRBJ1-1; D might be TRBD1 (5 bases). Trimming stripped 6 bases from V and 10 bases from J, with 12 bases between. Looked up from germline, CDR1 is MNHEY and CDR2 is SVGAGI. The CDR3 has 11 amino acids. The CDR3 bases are TGTGCCAGCAGAGAGGGGTTAGGAGCTTTCTTT. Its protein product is CASREGLGAFF.

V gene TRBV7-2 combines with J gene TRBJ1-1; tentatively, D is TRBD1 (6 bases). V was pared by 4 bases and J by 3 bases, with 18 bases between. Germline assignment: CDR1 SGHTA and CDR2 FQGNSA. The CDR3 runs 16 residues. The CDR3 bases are TGTGCCAGCAGCTCAAGAACAGGGTCGCGAGACACTGAAGCTTTCTTT. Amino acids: CASSSRTGSRDTEAFF.

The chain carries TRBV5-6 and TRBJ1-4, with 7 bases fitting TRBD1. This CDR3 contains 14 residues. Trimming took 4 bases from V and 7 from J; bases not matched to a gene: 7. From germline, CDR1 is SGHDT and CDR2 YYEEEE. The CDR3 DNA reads TGTGCCAGCAGCCGACAGGGTTGGGTTGAAAAACTGTTTTTT. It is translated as CASSRQGWVEKLFF.

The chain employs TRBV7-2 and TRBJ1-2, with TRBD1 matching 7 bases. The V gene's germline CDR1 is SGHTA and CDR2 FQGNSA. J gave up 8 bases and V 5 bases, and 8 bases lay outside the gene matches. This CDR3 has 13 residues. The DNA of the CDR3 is TGTGCCAGCAGCCTTGGGGGGGGACAGGGCTACACCTTC. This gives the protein CASSLGGGQGYTF.

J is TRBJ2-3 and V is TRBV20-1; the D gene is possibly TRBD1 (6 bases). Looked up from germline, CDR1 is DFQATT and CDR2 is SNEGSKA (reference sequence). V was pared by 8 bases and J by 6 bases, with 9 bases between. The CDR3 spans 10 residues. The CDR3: CSPRGDTQYF. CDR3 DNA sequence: TGCAGTCCAAGGGGGGATACGCAGTATTTT.

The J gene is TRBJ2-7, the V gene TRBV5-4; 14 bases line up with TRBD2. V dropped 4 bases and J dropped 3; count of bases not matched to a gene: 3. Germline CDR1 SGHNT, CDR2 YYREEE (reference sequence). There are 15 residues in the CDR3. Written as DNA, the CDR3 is TGTGCCAGCAGCACCGGGACTAGCGGGAGCTACGAGCAGTACTTC. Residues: CASSTGTSGSYEQYF.

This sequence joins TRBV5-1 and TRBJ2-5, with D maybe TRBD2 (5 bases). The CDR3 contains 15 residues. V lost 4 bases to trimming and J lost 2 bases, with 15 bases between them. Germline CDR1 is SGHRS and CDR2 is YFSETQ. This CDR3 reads CASSPTPGSQETQYF. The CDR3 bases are TGCGCCAGCAGCCCAACCCCGGGATCTCAAGAGACCCAGTACTTC.

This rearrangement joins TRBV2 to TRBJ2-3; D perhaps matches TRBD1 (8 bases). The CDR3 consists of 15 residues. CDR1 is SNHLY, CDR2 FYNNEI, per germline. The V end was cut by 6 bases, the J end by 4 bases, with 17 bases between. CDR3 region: CASRDTGGVSDTQYF. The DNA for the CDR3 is TGTGCCAGCAGGGACACAGGGGGGGTCTCAGATACGCAGTATTTT.

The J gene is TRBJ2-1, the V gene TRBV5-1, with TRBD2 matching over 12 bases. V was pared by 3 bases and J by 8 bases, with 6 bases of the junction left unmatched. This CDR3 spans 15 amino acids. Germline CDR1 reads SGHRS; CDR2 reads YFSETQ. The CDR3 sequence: CASSYQTSGSYEQFF. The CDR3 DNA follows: TGCGCCAGCAGCTACCAGACTAGCGGGAGCTATGAGCAGTTCTTC.

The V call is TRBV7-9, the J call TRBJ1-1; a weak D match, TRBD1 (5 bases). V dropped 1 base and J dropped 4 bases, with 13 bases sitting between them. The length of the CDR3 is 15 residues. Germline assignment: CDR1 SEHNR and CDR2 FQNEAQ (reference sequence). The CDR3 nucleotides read TGTGCCAGCAGCTTAGGGGAGATAGGGACCACTGAAGCTTTCTTT. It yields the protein CASSLGEIGTTEAFF.